This T cell receptor (beta chain) emerged from a study of T cell responses to AZD1222 COVID-19 vaccine. Points on this clone: Its antigen is unidentified.

This table comes from immunoSEQ multiplex PCR, and its TCRdb copy is limited to in-frame clones, with some not included. The sample yields around 210,000 clones, roughly 94% seen once. This CDR3 comprises 17 residues. V dropped 5 bases and J dropped 2; count of bases not matched to a gene: 8. Germline V gene data show CDR1 as LNHDA and CDR2 as SQIVND (reference sequence). The study, taken as a whole, reports: Unmutated regions of variants are reportedly targeted by nearly half of spike-specific TCRs. Baseline antibody screening turned up just six or seven seropositive AZD1222 recipients.

The rearrangement uses TRBV19 and TRBJ1-5, with 11 nucleotides matching TRBD1. The origin of this receptor is an adult who received the MenACWY meningococcal vaccine as a control. The sequences come from peripheral blood, collected 28 days after the second dose of the MenACWY control vaccine. In DNA, the CDR3 is TGTGCCAGTAGTGGTTTGGGGACAGGGGGGGGCAATCAGCCCCAGCATTTT. Translation gives CASSGLGTGGGNQPQHF.